One and the same sample provided the 28 T cell receptor beta chains below, sequenced in a study of T cell responses to AZD1222 COVID-19 vaccine. Repertoires were generated with immunoSEQ multiplex PCR, while TCRdb's copy carries only in-frame clones and drops some. The table records 100,000 to 150,000 clones, 80% to 90% of them present only once. Source: peripheral blood, taken on day 0 of AZD1222 vaccination. The receptors stem from an adult in good health.

This chain links TRBV9 with TRBJ1-6; D gene unclear. V was trimmed by 0 bases and J by 5 bases, leaving 12 bases between them. CDR1 is SGDLS and CDR2 is YYNGEE in the germline V gene. The CDR3 covers 16 residues. In DNA, the CDR3 is TGTGCCAGCAGCGTAGGAGCAGGACCGAATAATTCACCCCTCCACTTT. It yields the protein CASSVGAGPNNSPLHF.

CDR3 in DNA: TGCGCCAGCAGCTTGTCCGCAGGCCCGAACACTGAAGCTTTCTTT. Translation gives CASSLSAGPNTEAFF. The chain couples TRBV5-1 to TRBJ1-1; D remains unclear. Trimming shortened V by 1 base and J by 1 base, and 11 bases separated the two germline ends. This CDR3 has 15 residues. Germline V CDR1 and CDR2: SGHRS, YFSETQ. Full variable domain (outside the CDR3, taken from reference TRBV5-1 and TRBJ1-1): KAGVTQTPRYLIKTRGQQVTLSCSPISGHRSVSWYQQTPGQGLQFLFEYFSETQRNKGNFPGRFSGRQFSNSRSEMNVSTLELGDSALYLCASSLSAGPNTEAFFGQGTRLTVV.

The chain employs TRBV18 and TRBJ2-5; D perhaps matches TRBD2 (6 bases). Looked up from germline, CDR1 is KGHSH and CDR2 is LQKENI. Trimming pared 3 bases from V and 5 bases from J, leaving 16 bases between. The CDR3 is 15 residues long. CDR3 DNA sequence: TGTGCCAGCTCACCTCCCCAAAACGGAGGGGAGACCCAGTACTTC. Its protein is CASSPPQNGGETQYF. The full variable domain, its missing parts supplied by reference TRBV18 and TRBJ2-5, is NAGVMQNPRHLVRRRGQEARLRCSPMKGHSHVYWYRQLPEEGLKFMVYLQKENIIDESGMPKERFSAEFPKEGPSILRIQQVVRGDSAAYFCASSPPQNGGETQYFGPGTRLLVL.

V usage is TRBV7-2 and J usage is TRBJ2-7; D uncertain. The ends were cut back, 2 bases at V and 0 bases at J, with 5 bases in the middle. CDR1 and CDR2 (germline): SGHTA, FQGNSA. The CDR3 has 13 residues. The CDR3: CASSLYSSYEQYF. For the CDR3, the DNA is TGTGCCAGCAGCTTATACTCCTCCTACGAGCAGTACTTC. Full variable domain (rest looked up from reference TRBV7-2 and TRBJ2-7): GAGVSQSPSNKVTEKGKDVELRCDPISGHTALYWYRQSLGQGLEFLIYFQGNSAPDKSGLPSDRFSAERTGGSVSTLTIQRTQQEDSAVYLCASSLYSSYEQYFGPGTRLTVT.

V gene TRBV5-1 combines with J gene TRBJ1-6; 8 bases agree with TRBD1. The CDR3 totals 14 residues. Germline CDR1 is SGHRS and CDR2 is YFSETQ. The V and J ends lost 4 bases and 9 bases, in that order; junction bases with no gene match: 6. DNA for the CDR3: TGCGCCAGCAGCACCGACAGGGGTGGTTCACCCCTCCACTTT. Its translation is CASSTDRGGSPLHF.

The chain joins TRBV29-1 to TRBJ1-5; the match to TRBD1 covers 9 bases. The length of the CDR3 is 15 residues. V dropped 5 bases and J dropped 5; count of bases not matched to a gene: 10. Germline V lookup: CDR1 SQVTM, CDR2 ANQGSEA. CDR3 region: CSVSSLGQGDQPQHF. CDR3 nucleotides: TGCAGCGTTTCATCCTTGGGACAGGGTGATCAGCCCCAGCATTTT.

In DNA form, the CDR3 reads TGTGCCAGCACCCCCCCGTCAGGGGCCAATGAGCAGTTCTTC. Translated, it gives CASTPPSGANEQFF. The V call is TRBV6-5, the J call TRBJ2-1; perhaps TRBD1 as D (6 bases). The V gene lost 7 bases and the J gene lost 6 bases, with 16 bases spanning the gap. This CDR3 contains 14 residues. Per the germline V gene, CDR1 is MNHEY and CDR2 is SVGAGI.

The chain recombines TRBV7-9 with TRBJ1-4; 7 bases agree with TRBD1. The CDR3 is 14 amino acids. Trimming cost V 1 base and J 8 bases; bases outside gene matches: 4. Germline CDR1 reads SEHNR; CDR2 reads FQNEAQ (reference sequence). This CDR3 reads CASSLGQGEEKLFF. The CDR3 bases are TGTGCCAGCAGCTTAGGGCAGGGGGAGGAAAAACTGTTTTTT.

The chain links TRBV4-1 to TRBJ1-5; TRBD1 agrees at 7 bases. The trim removed 3 bases at V and 5 bases at J, leaving 7 bases unmatched. Germline V gene sequence: CDR1 MGHRA, CDR2 YSYEKL. This CDR3 has 15 residues. The CDR3 region has the DNA TGCGCCAGCAGCCACCAGGGACAGAGAGATCAGCCCCAGCATTTT. Amino acid sequence: CASSHQGQRDQPQHF.

The rearrangement links TRBV5-6 to TRBJ1-2; no definite D call. The CDR3 length is 14 residues. The V gene's germline CDR1 is SGHDT and CDR2 YYEEEE. The V gene lost 0 bases and the J gene lost 2 bases, with 8 bases spanning the gap. For the CDR3, the DNA is TGTGCCAGCAGCTTGGCGAACAGCAACTATGGCTACACCTTC. Translation gives CASSLANSNYGYTF. The full variable domain, completed using reference TRBV5-6 and TRBJ1-2, is DAGVTQSPTHLIKTRGQQVTLRCSPKSGHDTVSWYQQALGQGPQFIFQYYEEEERQRGNFPDRFSGHQFPNYSSELNVNALLLGDSALYLCASSLANSNYGYTFGSGTRLTVV.

In DNA form, the CDR3 reads TGTGCCAGCAGCCTACAGGCGAACGGCTACACCTTC. Encoded protein: CASSLQANGYTF. The V call is TRBV12-3 or TRBV12-4, the J call TRBJ1-2, with a possible D match to TRBD1 (5 bases). Trimming took off 6 bases at V and 8 bases at J, with 13 bases between the two ends. The CDR3 totals 12 residues.

The rearrangement uses TRBV5-1 and TRBJ2-7; 7 nucleotides line up with TRBD1. The CDR3 runs 14 residues. Germline V lookup: CDR1 SGHRS, CDR2 YFSETQ. V dropped 2 bases and J dropped 3; count of bases not matched to a gene: 5. DNA of the CDR3: TGCGCCAGCAGCTTTACGACAGGGAACTACGAGCAGTACTTC. Translated, it gives CASSFTTGNYEQYF. The full variable domain, with the rest looked up from reference TRBV5-1 and TRBJ2-7, is KAGVTQTPRYLIKTRGQQVTLSCSPISGHRSVSWYQQTPGQGLQFLFEYFSETQRNKGNFPGRFSGRQFSNSRSEMNVSTLELGDSALYLCASSFTTGNYEQYFGPGTRLTVT.

The chain is built from TRBV3-1 (or the pseudogene TRBV3-2) and TRBJ2-3; no definite D call. The V end lost 10 bases, the J end lost 1 base, and 12 bases lay between the germline ends. The CDR3 contains 13 residues. Germline CDR1 is LGHDT and CDR2 is YNNKEL (reference sequence). Here the CDR3 reads CAISRRGTDTQYF. DNA for the CDR3: TGTGCCATCTCCAGGAGAGGCACAGATACGCAGTATTTT.

V and J are TRBV28 and TRBJ1-6; D may be TRBD1 (5 bases). Trimming stripped 2 bases from V and 2 bases from J, with 7 bases between. This CDR3 region has 15 residues. CDR1 and CDR2 (germline): MDHEN, SYDVKM. The CDR3 protein is CASSLGGAYNSPLHF. In DNA form, the CDR3 reads TGTGCCAGCAGTTTAGGGGGGGCCTATAATTCACCCCTCCACTTT.

V is TRBV30 and J is TRBJ1-1; D ambiguous. The V gene lost 0 bases and the J gene lost 3 bases, with 11 bases spanning the gap. Germline values: CDR1 GTSNPN, CDR2 SVGIG (reference sequence). The CDR3 is made up of 14 amino acids. CDR3 nucleotides: TGTGCCTGGAGTGTACGGACTTTGGACACTGAAGCTTTCTTT. Protein sequence: CAWSVRTLDTEAFF.

The chain has TRBV15 and TRBJ1-5; D call uncertain. The germline CDR1 and CDR2 sequences are LNHNV and YYDKDF (reference sequence). V lost 1 base and J 4 bases, leaving 8 bases between the germline ends. This CDR3 has 14 residues. The CDR3 DNA sequence: TGTGCCACCAGCAGAGTTCCCTCAAATCAGCCCCAGCATTTT. Translation gives CATSRVPSNQPQHF.

The rearrangement uses TRBV5-1 and TRBJ2-3, with D possibly being TRBD1 (6 bases). This CDR3 is built from 16 residues. V lost 4 bases and J lost 3, with 18 bases in between. The germline gives CDR1 SGHRS, CDR2 YFSETQ. CDR3 sequence: CASSPTGTPRTDTQYF. CDR3 nucleotide sequence: TGCGCCAGCAGCCCTACCGGGACACCAAGAACAGATACGCAGTATTTT.

The gene calls are TRBV9 and TRBJ1-1; 10 nucleotides agree with TRBD1. Germline V gene data show CDR1 as SGDLS and CDR2 as YYNGEE. Unmatched junction bases numbered 2, after V lost 0 bases and J lost 0 bases. CDR3 length equals 16 residues. The DNA of the CDR3 is TGTGCCAGCAGCGTAGAGGACAGGGGGTTGAACACTGAAGCTTTCTTT. It translates to CASSVEDRGLNTEAFF.

V and J are TRBV5-4 and TRBJ2-5; 8 bases are a match to TRBD2. Germline CDR1 and CDR2: SGHNT and YYREEE (reference sequence). The CDR3 sequence is 15 residues long. V shed 2 bases, J shed 5 bases, and the junction held 8 bases outside the gene matches. CDR3 in amino acids: CASSFSGNGLETQYF. The DNA for the CDR3 is TGTGCCAGCAGCTTTAGCGGGAACGGATTGGAGACCCAGTACTTC. The whole variable domain, remainder taken from reference TRBV5-4 and TRBJ2-5, is ETGVTQSPTHLIKTRGQQVTLRCSSQSGHNTVSWYQQALGQGPQFIFQYYREEENGRGNFPPRFSGLQFPNYSSELNVNALELDDSALYLCASSFSGNGLETQYFGPGTRLLVL.

The chain is built from TRBV7-2 and TRBJ2-7; TRBD2 agrees at 9 bases. The CDR3 is 14 amino acids. Trimming removed 1 base from V and 4 bases from J; junction bases left unmatched: 2. CDR1 and CDR2 (germline): SGHTA, FQGNSA. The CDR3 DNA reads as TGTGCCAGCAGCTTAGTAGCGGGGGAGTACGAGCAGTACTTC. Translating it yields CASSLVAGEYEQYF.

V and J are TRBV5-4 and TRBJ2-2; D possibly matches TRBD1 or TRBD2 (5 bases each). V shed 6 bases and J shed 6 bases, with 18 bases lying between them. There are 15 residues in the CDR3. Germline CDR1 and CDR2: SGHNT and YYREEE (reference sequence). This CDR3 reads CASTQDGGRAGELFF. The DNA for the CDR3 is TGTGCCAGCACCCAGGATGGGGGACGGGCCGGGGAGCTGTTTTTT. The full variable domain, completed using reference TRBV5-4 and TRBJ2-2, is ETGVTQSPTHLIKTRGQQVTLRCSSQSGHNTVSWYQQALGQGPQFIFQYYREEENGRGNFPPRFSGLQFPNYSSELNVNALELDDSALYLCASTQDGGRAGELFFGEGSRLTVL.

The V and J genes are TRBV5-1 and TRBJ1-1; D gene unclear. CDR1 and CDR2 from the germline V gene are SGHRS and YFSETQ. With 5 bases removed from V and 4 bases from J, the gap between germline ends came to 15 bases. This CDR3 is built from 14 residues. Written as DNA, the CDR3 is TGCGCCAGCAGTACCGAAGCCTCAGGCACTGAAGCTTTCTTT. This translates into CASSTEASGTEAFF.

The chain combines TRBV15 with TRBJ2-7; 9 positions agree with TRBD1. The CDR3 is 14 amino acids. Trimming cost V 9 bases and J 3 bases; bases outside gene matches: 9. Germline CDR1 and CDR2: LNHNV and YYDKDF (reference sequence). The CDR3, as DNA: TGTGCCACAAGCTTCGGGACAGGGATCTACGAGCAGTACTTC. It specifies CATSFGTGIYEQYF. Complete variable domain (other parts from reference TRBV15 and TRBJ2-7): DAMVIQNPRYQVTQFGKPVTLSCSQTLNHNVMYWYQQKSSQAPKLLFHYYDKDFNNEADTPDNFQSRRPNTSFCFLDIRSPGLGDTAMYLCATSFGTGIYEQYFGPGTRLTVT.

The V gene is TRBV20-1, the J gene TRBJ1-1; a weak D match, TRBD1 (6 bases). This CDR3 is 11 amino acids long. CDR1 DFQATT and CDR2 SNEGSKA come from the germline V gene (reference sequence). V was clipped by 6 bases and J by 7 bases, with 12 bases between them. The CDR3 is CSAHREGEAFF. Here the CDR3 DNA reads TGCAGTGCGCACAGGGAAGGTGAAGCTTTCTTT.

This clone was observed a handful of times. This chain connects TRBV6-1 to TRBJ1-1; D is perhaps TRBD1 (5 bases). CDR3 length: 13 residues. Looked up from germline, CDR1 is MNHNS and CDR2 is SASEGT. The V gene lost 4 bases and the J gene lost 5 bases, with 11 bases spanning the gap. CDR3 DNA: TGTGCCAGCAGTGGATATGGGGGGACTGAAGCTTTCTTT. This sequence encodes CASSGYGGTEAFF.

The chain couples TRBV7-2 to TRBJ2-2, with no clear D. CDR1 and CDR2 (germline): SGHTA, FQGNSA. Trimming removed 5 bases from V and 7 bases from J, with 11 bases in between. This CDR3 spans 13 amino acids. The CDR3 region has the DNA TGTGCCAGCAGCCTTCTTACTGTCGGGGAGCTGTTTTTT. Encoded protein: CASSLLTVGELFF.

This clone came up once. This chain links TRBV19 with TRBJ2-1; the match to TRBD2 covers 7 bases. Germline V gene lookup returns CDR1 LNHDA and CDR2 SQIVND (reference sequence). V shed 8 bases and J 1 base; nucleotides not matched to a gene: 8. The CDR3 length is 15 residues. CDR3 sequence reads: CASLQHGGSYNEQFF. DNA of the CDR3: TGTGCCAGTCTCCAACACGGGGGGTCCTACAATGAGCAGTTCTTC.

The J gene is TRBJ1-1, the V gene TRBV11-2, with D uncertain. Per the germline V gene, CDR1 is SGHAT and CDR2 is FQNNGV. With 2 bases removed from V and 4 bases from J, the gap between germline ends came to 11 bases. This CDR3 contains 14 residues. CDR3 in amino acids: CASSLIGGGTEAFF. The DNA of the CDR3 is TGTGCCAGCAGCTTAATTGGAGGAGGCACTGAAGCTTTCTTT.